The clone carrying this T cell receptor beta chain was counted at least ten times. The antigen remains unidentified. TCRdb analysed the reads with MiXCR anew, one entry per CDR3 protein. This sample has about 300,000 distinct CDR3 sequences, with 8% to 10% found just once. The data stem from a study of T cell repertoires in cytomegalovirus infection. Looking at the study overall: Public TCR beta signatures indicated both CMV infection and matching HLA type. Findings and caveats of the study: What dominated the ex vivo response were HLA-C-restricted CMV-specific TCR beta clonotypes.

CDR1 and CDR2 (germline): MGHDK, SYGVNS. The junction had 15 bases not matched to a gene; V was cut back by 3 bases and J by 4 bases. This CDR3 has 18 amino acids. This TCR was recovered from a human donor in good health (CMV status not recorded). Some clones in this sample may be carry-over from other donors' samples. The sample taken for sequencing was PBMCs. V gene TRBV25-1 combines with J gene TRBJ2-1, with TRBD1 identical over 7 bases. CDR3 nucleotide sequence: TGTGCCAGCAGTGAGCCCACTCGAGAGGGGGCCCCGTACAATGAGCAGTTCTTC. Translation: CASSEPTREGAPYNEQFF.